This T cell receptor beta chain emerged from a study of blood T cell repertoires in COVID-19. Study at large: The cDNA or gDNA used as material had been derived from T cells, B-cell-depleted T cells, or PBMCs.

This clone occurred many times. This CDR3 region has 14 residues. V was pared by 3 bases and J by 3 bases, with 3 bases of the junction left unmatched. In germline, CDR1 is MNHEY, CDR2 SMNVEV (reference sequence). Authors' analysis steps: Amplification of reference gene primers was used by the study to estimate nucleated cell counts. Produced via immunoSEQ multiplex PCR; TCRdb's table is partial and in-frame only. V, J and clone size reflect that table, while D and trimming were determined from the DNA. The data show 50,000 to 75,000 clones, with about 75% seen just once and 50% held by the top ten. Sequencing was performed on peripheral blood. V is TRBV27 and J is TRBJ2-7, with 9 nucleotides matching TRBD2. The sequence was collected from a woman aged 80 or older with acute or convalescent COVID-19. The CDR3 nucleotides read TGTGCCAGCAGTTTTACGACTAGCGGCTACGAGCAGTACTTC. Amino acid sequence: CASSFTTSGYEQYF.